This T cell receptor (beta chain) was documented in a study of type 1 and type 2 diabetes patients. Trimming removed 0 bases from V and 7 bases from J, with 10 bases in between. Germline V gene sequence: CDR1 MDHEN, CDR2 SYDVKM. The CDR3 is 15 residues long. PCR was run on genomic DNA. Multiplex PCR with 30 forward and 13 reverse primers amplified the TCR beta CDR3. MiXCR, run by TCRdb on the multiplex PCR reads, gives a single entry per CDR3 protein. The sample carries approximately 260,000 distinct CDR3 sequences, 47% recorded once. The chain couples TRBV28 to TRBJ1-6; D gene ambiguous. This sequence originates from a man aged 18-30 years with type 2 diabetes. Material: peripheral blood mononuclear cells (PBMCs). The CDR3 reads CASSLWGARNSPLHF. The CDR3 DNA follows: TGTGCCAGCAGTTTATGGGGAGCGAGGAATTCACCCCTCCACTTT.